The 30 T cell receptor beta chains below all came from one sample that was sequenced in a study of beta chain features in type 1 diabetes. The entirety of the isolated RNA underwent reverse transcription, so expressed TCRB transcripts were sequenced. Repertoires were generated with immunoSEQ multiplex PCR, while TCRdb's copy carries only in-frame clones and drops some. The sample carries under 900,000 clones, roughly 16% recorded once. The sequenced sample was naive CD4+ T cells from blood. These receptors originate from a woman aged 18-29 years in good health.

The chain carries TRBV10-3 and TRBJ2-3; 11 nucleotides align to TRBD2. The V gene's germline CDR1 is ENHRY and CDR2 SYGVKD. With 6 bases clipped from V and 6 bases from J, the junction kept 11 bases outside the gene matches. The CDR3 runs to 16 residues. The chain's CDR3 is CAISKNRLAGPDTQYF. In DNA form, the CDR3 reads TGTGCCATCAGCAAAAACCGACTAGCGGGACCCGATACGCAGTATTTT.

J is TRBJ2-1 and V is TRBV2; TRBD2 agrees at 8 bases. Germline V gives CDR1 SNHLY, CDR2 FYNNEI. Unmatched junction bases numbered 11, after V lost 10 bases and J lost 9 bases. The CDR3 consists of 13 residues. The CDR3 region is CATQREFKLEQFF. CDR3 nucleotide sequence: TGTGCCACCCAGCGGGAGTTTAAACTTGAGCAGTTCTTC.

This clone came up a few times. This sequence joins TRBV28 and TRBJ2-7; D gene ambiguous. Germline CDR1 and CDR2: MDHEN and SYDVKM. The V gene lost 2 bases and the J gene lost 3 bases, with 8 bases spanning the gap. CDR3 length: 13 amino acids. The CDR3 is CASSLQNHYEQYF. CDR3 in DNA: TGTGCCAGCAGTTTACAGAACCACTACGAGCAGTACTTC.

The chain's CDR3 is CASSYGPASNQPQHF. In nucleotides, the CDR3 is TGCGCCAGCAGCTATGGACCAGCCAGCAATCAGCCCCAGCATTTT. V usage is TRBV5-1 and J usage is TRBJ1-5; D is uncertain. CDR1 and CDR2 from the germline V gene are SGHRS and YFSETQ. The ends were cut back, 3 bases at V and 1 base at J, with 11 bases in the middle. The CDR3 loop spans 15 amino acids.

This clone has a handful of counts. The V gene is TRBV2, the J gene TRBJ1-2; D unresolved. CDR3 length: 13 amino acids. Per the germline V gene, CDR1 is SNHLY and CDR2 is FYNNEI. V lost 1 base and J lost 6, with 9 bases in between. This CDR3 is CASSEDGFDGYTF. The CDR3 DNA reads TGTGCCAGCAGTGAAGACGGATTTGATGGCTACACCTTC.

This clone was observed a few times. The chain couples TRBV27 to TRBJ2-6; D is unresolved. With 2 bases removed from V and 1 base from J, the gap between germline ends came to 9 bases. The CDR3 has 16 amino acids. Germline CDR1 reads MNHEY; CDR2 reads SMNVEV (reference sequence). CDR3 in amino acids: CASSLTTVSGANVLTF. The CDR3 coding sequence is TGTGCCAGCAGTTTAACGACGGTTTCTGGGGCCAACGTCCTGACTTTC.

This clone was observed a handful of times. Other DNA variants within this sample encode the same CDR3. The chain links TRBV7-2 to TRBJ2-6; D uncertain. Germline values: CDR1 SGHTA, CDR2 FQGNSA. The CDR3 is made up of 13 amino acids. Trimming left V 3 bases short and J 2 bases short, with 2 bases between. The CDR3 DNA follows: TGTGCCAGCAGCTTCGCTGGGGCCAACGTCCTGACTTTC. The encoded protein is CASSFAGANVLTF.

This rearrangement joins TRBV12-5 to TRBJ2-6; possibly TRBD1 or TRBD2 for D (6 bases each). In germline, CDR1 is LGHNT, CDR2 FRNRAP. The CDR3 runs to 17 residues. V lost 0 bases, J lost 0 bases, and 9 bases lay in between. CDR3 protein: CASGLVRGLSGANVLTF. The DNA for the CDR3 is TGTGCTAGTGGTTTGGTACGGGGGCTCTCTGGGGCCAACGTCCTGACTTTC. Filled out from reference TRBV12-5 and TRBJ2-6, the complete variable domain reads DARVTQTPRHKVTEMGQEVTMRCQPILGHNTVFWYRQTMMQGLELLAYFRNRAPLDDSGMPKDRFSAEMPDATLATLKIQPSEPRDSAVYFCASGLVRGLSGANVLTFGAGSRLTVL.

The chain employs TRBV19 and TRBJ2-2; the D gene is possibly TRBD2 (5 bases). This CDR3 has 14 residues. The V gene's germline CDR1 is LNHDA and CDR2 SQIVND (reference sequence). V was trimmed by 6 bases and J by 3 bases, leaving 11 bases between them. The chain's CDR3 is CASSSPGDTGELFF. The CDR3, as DNA: TGTGCCAGTAGCTCCCCCGGGGACACCGGGGAGCTGTTTTTT. Full variable domain (remainder filled in from reference TRBV19 and TRBJ2-2): DGGITQSPKYLFRKEGQNVTLSCEQNLNHDAMYWYRQDPGQGLRLIYYSQIVNDFQKGDIAEGYSVSREKKESFPLTVTSAQKNPTAFYLCASSSPGDTGELFFGEGSRLTVL.

This clone appeared a few times. V gene TRBV7-9 combines with J gene TRBJ2-5, with D possibly TRBD2 on 6 matching bases. Between the trimmed V and J ends, which lost 1 base and 6 bases, there was a span of 15 bases. CDR1 and CDR2 from the germline V gene are SEHNR and FQNEAQ (reference sequence). CDR3 size: 15 residues. The CDR3 nucleotides are TGTGCCAGCAGCTTAGTGGGCGGGACTGGTCAGACCCAGTACTTC. Translated, it gives CASSLVGGTGQTQYF.

CDR3 in amino acids: CASSPRRALYNEQFF. The CDR3, as DNA: TGTGCCAGCAGCCCCCGGAGGGCTCTATACAATGAGCAGTTCTTC. The chain couples TRBV13 to TRBJ2-1, with D perhaps TRBD2 (6 bases). CDR1 and CDR2 (germline): PRHDT, FYEKMQ (reference sequence). V gave up 5 bases and J gave up 4 bases, with 15 bases separating them. The CDR3 runs 15 residues.

The chain carries TRBV18 and TRBJ2-2; D is unresolved. CDR3 length: 16 residues. In germline, CDR1 is KGHSH, CDR2 LQKENI. V lost 0 bases, J lost 6 bases, and 14 bases lay in between. The CDR3: CASSPPGLEGAGELFF. The CDR3 bases are TGTGCCAGCTCACCACCGGGCCTAGAAGGCGCCGGGGAGCTGTTTTTT.

The chain joins TRBV9 to TRBJ2-2, with D perhaps matching TRBD1 (6 bases). The CDR3 totals 14 residues. Trimming took 6 bases from V and 7 from J, leaving 16 bases between them. The V gene's germline CDR1 is SGDLS and CDR2 YYNGEE. This CDR3 is CASTSGQSVGELFF. In DNA form, the CDR3 reads TGTGCCAGCACCTCAGGACAGAGTGTCGGGGAGCTGTTTTTT.

This clone was observed a few times. The chain uses TRBV5-1 and TRBJ2-7; D is ambiguous. Trimming cost V 0 bases and J 2 bases, with 12 bases left between them. The CDR3 extends over 15 amino acids. The germline CDR1 and CDR2 sequences are SGHRS and YFSETQ. This CDR3 reads CASSLDPREPYEQYF. Here the CDR3 DNA reads TGCGCCAGCAGCTTGGATCCCCGAGAGCCCTACGAGCAGTACTTC.

The CDR3 DNA reads TGTGCCACCCCAGGGGGGTCTAGCGGGAGGCATGAGCAGTTCTTC. It translates to CATPGGSSGRHEQFF. J is TRBJ2-1 and V is TRBV6-1; 11 nucleotides agree with TRBD2. In germline, CDR1 is MNHNS, CDR2 SASEGT. The CDR3 has 15 amino acids. Germline trimming cut 10 bases from V and 8 bases from J; bases unmatched to any gene: 13.

The sample holds one count of this clone. The chain uses TRBV5-6 and TRBJ1-1, with 7 nucleotides matching TRBD1. CDR3 length: 13 residues. CDR1 is SGHDT and CDR2 is YYEEEE in the germline V gene. V trimming: 4 bases; J trimming: 7 bases; junction bases outside the gene matches: 7. The CDR3 DNA reads TGTGCCAGCAGCCAAGGGGGCGGAAATGAAGCTTTCTTT. This translates into CASSQGGGNEAFF.

This clone was observed a handful of times. The chain carries TRBV19 and TRBJ1-5, with 7 bases matching TRBD1. V trimming: 7 bases; J trimming: 6 bases; junction bases outside the gene matches: 3. The CDR3 is made up of 12 amino acids. Looked up from germline, CDR1 is LNHDA and CDR2 is SQIVND (reference sequence). CDR3 DNA sequence: TGTGCCAGTAACTACAGGGGTCAGCCCCAGCATTTT. As protein: CASNYRGQPQHF.

This chain connects TRBV4-2 to TRBJ2-2, with TRBD2 identical over 7 bases. Germline lookup yields CDR1 LGHNA and CDR2 YNFKEQ. The V segment lost 5 bases and the J segment 4 bases; nucleotides outside the gene matches: 4. CDR3 size: 14 residues. CDR3: CASSSLASTGELFF. CDR3 coding DNA: TGTGCCAGCAGCTCACTAGCGAGCACCGGGGAGCTGTTTTTT.

The sample holds many counts of this clone. The chain uses TRBV14 and TRBJ2-1; 10 bases are shared with TRBD2. V trimming: 7 bases; J trimming: 5 bases; junction bases outside the gene matches: 8. From germline, CDR1 is SGHDN and CDR2 FVKESK. CDR3 length: 15 residues. CDR3 loop: CASTLAGERNNEQFF. CDR3 coding DNA: TGTGCCAGCACCCTAGCGGGAGAAAGGAACAATGAGCAGTTCTTC.

This clone occurred a few times. The chain is built from TRBV2 and TRBJ1-2; TRBD1 agrees at 8 bases. J lost 5 bases, V lost 4 bases, and 9 bases had no gene match. Germline CDR1 and CDR2: SNHLY and FYNNEI. This CDR3 comprises 15 residues. As DNA, the CDR3 is TGTGCCAGCAGTGGGACAGGGCAAGGAGTATATGGCTACACCTTC. It codes for CASSGTGQGVYGYTF.

This clone was picked up a small number of times. V usage is TRBV2 and J usage is TRBJ2-7; 9 positions match TRBD1. The CDR3 covers 13 residues. Germline lookup yields CDR1 SNHLY and CDR2 FYNNEI. V was clipped by 11 bases and J by 3 bases; unmatched bases: 8. The CDR3 sequence is CAALDRGIYEQYF. CDR3 in DNA: TGTGCCGCACTGGACAGGGGAATCTACGAGCAGTACTTC.

This clone occurred a few times. V usage is TRBV7-9 and J usage is TRBJ2-5; D possibly corresponds to TRBD1 (5 bases). The CDR3 is 14 amino acids. V was shortened by 7 bases and J by 2 bases, with 14 bases between the two germline ends. Germline CDR1 and CDR2: SEHNR and FQNEAQ (reference sequence). The CDR3 DNA reads TGTGCCAGCAATACTCAGGGCTTACAAGAGACCCAGTACTTC. Its protein is CASNTQGLQETQYF.

This clone turned up a few times. V gene TRBV28 combines with J gene TRBJ2-7; 7 positions agree with TRBD1. CDR1 MDHEN and CDR2 SYDVKM come from the germline V gene. Losses at the gene ends were 8 bases for V and 3 bases for J; bases not matched to a gene: 13. The CDR3 is 15 residues long. CDR3: CASQPGGTAHYEQYF. In DNA form, the CDR3 reads TGTGCCAGCCAACCAGGGGGTACAGCCCACTACGAGCAGTACTTC.

J is TRBJ1-2 and V is TRBV9, with 8 bases that match TRBD1. Looked up from germline, CDR1 is SGDLS and CDR2 is YYNGEE. CDR3 size: 14 residues. Unmatched junction bases numbered 10, after V lost 4 bases and J lost 8 bases. The CDR3 bases are TGTGCCAGCAGCACCGACCAGGGGGCGCGGGGCTACACCTTC. It is translated as CASSTDQGARGYTF.

About this clone: Other DNA sequences within the sample encode an identical CDR3. The genes are TRBV28 and TRBJ2-7, with D hard to call. This CDR3 is built from 12 residues. The germline CDR1 and CDR2 sequences are MDHEN and SYDVKM. V was shortened by 6 bases and J by 2 bases, with 8 bases between the two germline ends. The CDR3 bases are TGTGCCAGCAGCCGGACCCCCTACGAGCAGTACTTC. The encoded protein is CASSRTPYEQYF.

The chain recombines TRBV6-5 with TRBJ2-1; a possible D gene is TRBD1 (6 bases). Deletions cut 6 bases from V and 8 bases from J, with 17 bases between. Per germline, CDR1 MNHEY and CDR2 SVGAGI. This CDR3 has 14 residues. CDR3 bases: TGTGCCAGCAGGGACAGCCCCGGGGAAGATGAGCAGTTCTTC. Its protein product is CASRDSPGEDEQFF.

J is TRBJ2-2 and V is TRBV2; perhaps TRBD1 as D (5 bases). CDR1 is SNHLY and CDR2 is FYNNEI in the germline V gene. This CDR3 comprises 14 residues. V was shortened by 6 bases and J by 3 bases, with 11 bases between the two germline ends. The CDR3, as DNA: TGTGCCAGCAGGGGCAGGGCGGACACCGGGGAGCTGTTTTTT. Translation: CASRGRADTGELFF.

This clone was picked up a small number of times. The chain has TRBV7-2 and TRBJ2-7; possibly TRBD2 for D (6 bases). The CDR3 is 14 residues long. The germline V gene has CDR1 SGHTA and CDR2 FQGNSA. The V end was cut by 5 bases, the J end by 3 bases, with 14 bases between. The CDR3 reads CASSTLSGNYEQYF. The CDR3 region has the DNA TGTGCCAGCAGCACCCTTAGCGGTAACTACGAGCAGTACTTC.

The chain couples TRBV9 to TRBJ1-3; the D gene is possibly TRBD1 (6 bases). V lost 4 bases to trimming and J lost 0 bases, with 14 bases between them. Germline CDR1 reads SGDLS; CDR2 reads YYNGEE. CDR3 length: 16 residues. The CDR3 nucleotides are TGTGCCAGCAGCACACGAACAGGGAGCTCTGGAAACACCATATATTTT. Encoded protein: CASSTRTGSSGNTIYF.

As regards this clone: One end of the junction varies from germline; a read error may be responsible. The chain has TRBV7-7 and TRBJ2-2, with D perhaps matching TRBD2 (5 bases). The CDR3 covers 12 residues. Germline assignment: CDR1 SSHAT and CDR2 FNYEAQ (reference sequence). The CDR3 loop reads CASSRTGGELFF. The CDR3 region has the DNA TGTGCTAGCAGCCGGACTGGGGGGGAGCTGTTTTTT.